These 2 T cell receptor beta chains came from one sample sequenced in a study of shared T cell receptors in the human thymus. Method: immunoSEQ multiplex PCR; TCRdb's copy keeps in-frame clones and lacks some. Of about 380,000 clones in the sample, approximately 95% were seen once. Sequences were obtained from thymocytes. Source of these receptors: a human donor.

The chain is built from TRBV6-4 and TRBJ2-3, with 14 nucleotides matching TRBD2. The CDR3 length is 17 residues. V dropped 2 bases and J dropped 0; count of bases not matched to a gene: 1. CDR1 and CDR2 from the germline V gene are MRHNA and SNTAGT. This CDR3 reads CASSDGTSGSSTDTQYF. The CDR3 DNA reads TGTGCCAGCAGTGACGGGACTAGCGGGAGTAGCACAGATACGCAGTATTTT.

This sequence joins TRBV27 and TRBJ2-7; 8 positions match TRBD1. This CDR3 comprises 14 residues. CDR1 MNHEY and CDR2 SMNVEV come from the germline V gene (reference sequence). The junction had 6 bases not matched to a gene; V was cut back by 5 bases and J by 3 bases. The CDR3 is CASSRQGAIYEQYF. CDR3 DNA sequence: TGTGCCAGCAGTCGTCAGGGGGCGATCTACGAGCAGTACTTC.